This T cell receptor beta chain comes out of a study of human T cells and chemical hapten exposure. At the level of the study: Largely, small differences in pooled library volume made per-sample TCR yields vary.

TCRdb called the RACE reads again in MiXCR, with one record for every CDR3 protein. The sample holds 350,000 or so distinct CDR3 sequences; around 6.9% are singletons and the top ten take 7.5% to 8.5%. Indicated time point: patch test 1, 2 weeks after DPC sensitization. Noted treatment: therapeutic diphenylcyclopropenone sensitization with weekly scalp DPC. The V gene lost 3 bases and the J gene lost 6 bases, with 7 bases spanning the gap. This CDR3 comprises 12 residues. Germline V gene lookup returns CDR1 SGHTA and CDR2 FQGNSA. The sequence derives from a woman younger than 30 with alopecia areata. Some clones in this sample may be carry-over from other donors' samples. The input for sequencing was whole blood, taken in connection with sensitization to the hapten diphenylcyclopropenone (DPC). The chain links TRBV7-2 to TRBJ2-3; D unresolved. CDR3 sequence (DNA): TGTGCCAGCAGCTTGAGCGACGATACGCAGTATTTT. Amino acid sequence: CASSLSDDTQYF.